The 25 T cell receptor beta chains listed next were all sequenced from one sample in a study of cytomegalovirus exposure and HLA in healthy donors listed by TCRdb under 2017. The method was the immunoSEQ multiplex PCR assay. The multiplex PCR relied on a mix of 60 forward primers for TCR Vbeta segments and 13 reverse primers for TCR Jbeta segments. Imported from immuneACCESS, the table was reduced by TCRdb to in-frame sequences with V and J called. These copies leave out some clones; in studies compared against another copy, an unresolved V gene accounts for under half, and the cause of the remainder is not known. The sample contains over 150,000 clones, about 80% of them found a single time. The top ten constitute about 9.5% of the sample. Material: PBMCs. These receptors all come from a young man in good health and CMV-seropositive.

The rearrangement links TRBV10-3 to TRBJ2-2; the D is unclear. CDR3 length: 14 residues. Germline CDR1 ENHRY, CDR2 SYGVKD. Between the trimmed V and J ends, which lost 8 bases and 1 base, there was a span of 11 bases. CDR3 nucleotide sequence: TGTGCCATCCGACCGGGTCGGAACACCGGGGAGCTGTTTTTT. It is translated as CAIRPGRNTGELFF.

This clone was seen more than once but under ten times. The V call is TRBV5-4, the J call TRBJ2-7; D is ambiguous. The ends were cut back, 4 bases at V and 3 bases at J, with 17 bases in the middle. CDR1 and CDR2 (germline): SGHNT, YYREEE (reference sequence). There are 15 residues in the CDR3. CDR3: CASSPRGVSLYEQYF. In DNA form, the CDR3 reads TGTGCCAGCAGCCCTCGCGGCGTATCGCTCTACGAGCAGTACTTC.

The chain carries TRBV9 and TRBJ1-1; perhaps TRBD1 as D (6 bases). Per germline, CDR1 SGDLS and CDR2 YYNGEE. Trimming cost V 0 bases and J 3 bases, with 18 bases left between them. This CDR3 spans 17 amino acids. The CDR3 here is CASSVATGRGADTEAFF. CDR3 sequence (DNA): TGTGCCAGCAGCGTAGCTACGGGGAGGGGGGCGGACACTGAAGCTTTCTTT.

V usage is TRBV10-3 and J usage is TRBJ1-1; tentative D call: TRBD1 (5 bases). Trimming removed 10 bases at V and 1 base at J, with 13 bases between. The germline CDR1 and CDR2 sequences are ENHRY and SYGVKD. The CDR3 is 13 amino acids. CDR3: CATRRDGNTEAFF. The CDR3 nucleotides read TGTGCCACCCGCAGGGATGGGAACACTGAAGCTTTCTTT.

This sequence joins TRBV6-5 and TRBJ2-1; 8 bases match TRBD2. The germline V gene has CDR1 MNHEY and CDR2 SVGAGI. The CDR3 spans 14 residues. Unmatched junction bases numbered 11, after V lost 10 bases and J lost 6 bases. The chain's CDR3 is CATTIGGAPNEQFF. The CDR3, as DNA: TGTGCCACAACCATCGGGGGGGCCCCCAATGAGCAGTTCTTC.

The chain is built from TRBV7-9 and TRBJ2-5; TRBD1 agrees at 8 bases. This CDR3 is 16 amino acids long. Trimming cost V 5 bases and J 3 bases; bases outside gene matches: 11. From germline, CDR1 is SEHNR and CDR2 FQNEAQ (reference sequence). The DNA of the CDR3 is TGTGCCAGCAGCCCCCAGACAGGGGCACTTGAAGAGACCCAGTACTTC. Translated: CASSPQTGALEETQYF.

This clone was detected only a few times. The rearrangement links TRBV10-1 to TRBJ2-7; D possibly corresponds to TRBD2 (5 bases). Trimming pared 0 bases from V and 3 bases from J, leaving 15 bases between. The CDR3 extends over 16 amino acids. CDR1 and CDR2 from the germline V gene are WNHNN and SYGVQD (reference sequence). For the CDR3, the DNA is TGCGCCAGCAGTGAGTCTCCGGGAAATGTAGGCTACGAGCAGTACTTC. Its translation is CASSESPGNVGYEQYF.

About this clone: A junction end diverges from the germline sequence, so it may reflect a read error. The chain uses TRBV7-9 and TRBJ1-6, with D unresolved. CDR1 is SEHNR, CDR2 FQNEAQ, per germline (reference sequence). This CDR3 spans 12 amino acids. The CDR3: CSSSYLNSPLHF. CDR3 nucleotide sequence: TGTTCCAGCAGTTACCTAAATTCACCCCTCCACTTT. Filled out from reference TRBV7-9 and TRBJ1-6, the complete variable domain reads DTGVSQNPRHKITKRGQNVTFRCDPISEHNRLYWYRQTLGQGPEFLTYFQNEAQLEKSRLLSDRFSAERPKGSFSTLEIQRTEQGDSAMYLCSSSYLNSPLHFGNGTRLTVT.

The rearrangement joins TRBV7-8 to TRBJ2-5, with TRBD2 identical over 8 bases. Near its end, the DNA agrees better with TRBJ2-7, so the J call may be wrong. CDR3 length: 14 residues. Per germline, CDR1 SGHVS and CDR2 FQNEAQ. The DNA for the CDR3 is TGTGCCAGCAGCGATAGCGGGGAATCCTACGAGCAGTACTTC. Amino acid sequence: CASSDSGESYEQYF.

CDR3 nucleotide sequence: TGCGCCAGCAGCTTGGCGGGGGGCAGGGGACCCACAGATACGCAGTATTTT. This gives the protein CASSLAGGRGPTDTQYF. The gene calls are TRBV5-1 and TRBJ2-3, with a tentative D call TRBD2 (7 bases). The CDR3 runs to 17 residues. Germline CDR1 is SGHRS and CDR2 is YFSETQ. V lost 0 bases and J 2 bases, leaving 16 bases between the germline ends. The variable domain in full, completed from reference TRBV5-1 and TRBJ2-3, reads KAGVTQTPRYLIKTRGQQVTLSCSPISGHRSVSWYQQTPGQGLQFLFEYFSETQRNKGNFPGRFSGRQFSNSRSEMNVSTLELGDSALYLCASSLAGGRGPTDTQYFGPGTRLTVL.

J is TRBJ1-5 and V is TRBV27; no definite D call. Germline-derived CDR1 and CDR2 are MNHEY and SMNVEV (reference sequence). Trimming stripped 6 bases from V and 0 bases from J, with 6 bases between. The CDR3 is 13 residues long. Here the CDR3 DNA reads TGTGCCAGCAGGCGTGATAGCAATCAGCCCCAGCATTTT. It is translated as CASRRDSNQPQHF.

This clone has just a few counts. The chain has TRBV7-9 and TRBJ1-6; TRBD1 aligns across 8 bases. Germline V gene lookup returns CDR1 SEHNR and CDR2 FQNEAQ (reference sequence). V lost 11 bases to trimming and J lost 9 bases; unmatched junction nucleotides: 12. There are 14 residues in the CDR3. CDR3 protein: CAAAGGPGSSPLHF. The CDR3 DNA reads as TGTGCCGCGGCAGGGGGCCCTGGATCTTCACCCCTCCACTTT.

The chain joins TRBV30 to TRBJ1-1; D not certain. V gave up 5 bases and J gave up 1 base, with 14 bases separating them. The CDR3 has 14 amino acids. Germline CDR1 reads GTSNPN; CDR2 reads SVGIG (reference sequence). Here the CDR3 DNA reads TGTGCCTGGGCGCCACACCGGGAGAACACTGAAGCTTTCTTT. Its protein is CAWAPHRENTEAFF.

The chain combines TRBV6-1 with TRBJ2-6, with a possible D match to TRBD2 (6 bases). Germline V gives CDR1 MNHNS, CDR2 SASEGT. Trimming took 6 bases from V and 3 from J, leaving 12 bases between them. CDR3 size: 15 residues. Here the CDR3 DNA reads TGTGCCAGCAGGATCGGGAGAGATGGGGCCAACGTCCTGACTTTC. Amino acids: CASRIGRDGANVLTF.

J is TRBJ1-3 and V is TRBV2; D possibly corresponds to TRBD1 (5 bases). CDR1 SNHLY and CDR2 FYNNEI come from the germline V gene. V was trimmed by 6 bases and J by 4 bases, leaving 16 bases between them. The CDR3 contains 15 residues. CDR3 coding DNA: TGTGCCAGCAGCAGACCCACAGGTTTCGGAAACACCATATATTTT. Encoded protein: CASSRPTGFGNTIYF.

This clone was observed once. The chain recombines TRBV7-6 with TRBJ1-5; 9 bases map to TRBD1. The CDR3 runs to 14 residues. V shed 5 bases, J shed 4 bases, and the junction held 3 bases outside the gene matches. Germline assignment: CDR1 SGHVS and CDR2 FNYEAQ. This chain's CDR3 is CASSQGQGNQPQHF. CDR3 coding DNA: TGTGCCAGCAGCCAGGGACAGGGTAATCAGCCCCAGCATTTT.

Concerning this clone itself: This specimen includes other DNA sequences encoding the same CDR3. The chain carries TRBV7-9 and TRBJ1-1; D unresolved. The CDR3 sequence is 14 residues long. The germline V gene has CDR1 SEHNR and CDR2 FQNEAQ (reference sequence). V lost 0 bases and J 0 bases, leaving 5 bases between the germline ends. Here the CDR3 reads CASSLASVNTEAFF. In DNA, the CDR3 is TGTGCCAGCAGCTTAGCGTCGGTGAACACTGAAGCTTTCTTT.

The rearrangement links TRBV9 to TRBJ2-7; 8 nucleotides agree with TRBD2. With 4 bases clipped from V and 0 bases from J, the junction kept 6 bases outside the gene matches. Per the germline V gene, CDR1 is SGDLS and CDR2 is YYNGEE. This CDR3 has 15 residues. CDR3 DNA sequence: TGTGCCAGCAGCTTTACTAGCGGAAGCTCCTACGAGCAGTACTTC. Translating gives CASSFTSGSSYEQYF. The variable domain in full, with the rest retrieved from reference TRBV9 and TRBJ2-7, is DSGVTQTPKHLITATGQRVTLRCSPRSGDLSVYWYQQSLDQGLQFLIQYYNGEERAKGNILERFSAQQFPDLHSELNLSSLELGDSALYFCASSFTSGSSYEQYFGPGTRLTVT.

The chain recombines TRBV15 with TRBJ2-2; D gene uncertain. The CDR3 extends over 14 amino acids. Germline V CDR1 and CDR2: LNHNV, YYDKDF (reference sequence). V was cut by 8 bases and J by 1 base, with 11 bases left in between. The CDR3 sequence: CATSEDRNTGELFF. CDR3 nucleotide sequence: TGTGCCACCTCCGAAGATAGGAACACCGGGGAGCTGTTTTTT. Full variable domain (rest looked up from reference TRBV15 and TRBJ2-2): DAMVIQNPRYQVTQFGKPVTLSCSQTLNHNVMYWYQQKSSQAPKLLFHYYDKDFNNEADTPDNFQSRRPNTSFCFLDIRSPGLGDTAMYLCATSEDRNTGELFFGEGSRLTVL.

The chain uses TRBV29-1 and TRBJ2-7, with no clear D. The CDR3 spans 13 residues. CDR1 is SQVTM and CDR2 is ANQGSEA in the germline V gene. Trimming removed 4 bases at V and 6 bases at J, with 16 bases between. As DNA, the CDR3 is TGCAGCGTTGTGTCCGGGTCCACCGGCGAGCAGTACTTC. It is translated as CSVVSGSTGEQYF.

The chain recombines TRBV7-6 with TRBJ2-1; 15 bases match TRBD2. This CDR3 region has 15 residues. Germline trimming cut 5 bases from V and 7 bases from J; bases unmatched to any gene: 3. CDR1 is SGHVS and CDR2 is FNYEAQ in the germline V gene. The CDR3 bases are TGTGCCAGCAGCCCCGGGACTAGCGGGGGGAATGAGCAGTTCTTC. Translated: CASSPGTSGGNEQFF.

This clone is a singleton in its sample. The genes are TRBV5-1 and TRBJ2-5, with 12 bases identical to TRBD1. The CDR3 spans 16 residues. Per germline, CDR1 SGHRS and CDR2 YFSETQ. V trimming: 4 bases; J trimming: 0 bases; junction bases outside the gene matches: 4. As DNA, the CDR3 is TGCGCCAGCAGCGGAGGGACAGGGGGCTACCAAGAGACCCAGTACTTC. Protein sequence: CASSGGTGGYQETQYF.

The V call is TRBV30, the J call TRBJ1-1; 8 bases are a match to TRBD1. Germline V gene lookup returns CDR1 GTSNPN and CDR2 SVGIG (reference sequence). The CDR3 runs to 13 residues. The J segment lost 5 bases and the V segment lost 2 bases, leaving 4 bases of the junction unmatched. This chain's CDR3 is CAWSYRGRTEAFF. The CDR3 coding sequence is TGTGCCTGGAGTTACAGGGGGAGGACTGAAGCTTTCTTT.

To note about this clone: Additional DNA sequences in this sample encode the identical CDR3. The J gene is TRBJ1-5, the V gene TRBV5-1, with D unclear. Germline V gives CDR1 SGHRS, CDR2 YFSETQ. The CDR3 is made up of 14 amino acids. With 0 bases removed from V and 3 bases from J, the gap between germline ends came to 7 bases. CDR3 sequence: CASSLAGDNQPQHF. CDR3 coding DNA: TGCGCCAGCAGCTTGGCCGGGGACAATCAGCCCCAGCATTTT.

The chain's CDR3 is CASSPPGGPTFEQYF. The DNA of the CDR3 is TGTGCCAGCTCACCACCGGGGGGGCCAACCTTCGAGCAGTACTTC. V and J are TRBV18 and TRBJ2-7; D may be TRBD2 (7 bases). There are 15 residues in the CDR3. The V and J ends lost 0 bases and 6 bases respectively, with 15 bases between them. The germline CDR1 and CDR2 sequences are KGHSH and LQKENI. The variable domain in full, completed from reference TRBV18 and TRBJ2-7, reads NAGVMQNPRHLVRRRGQEARLRCSPMKGHSHVYWYRQLPEEGLKFMVYLQKENIIDESGMPKERFSAEFPKEGPSILRIQQVVRGDSAAYFCASSPPGGPTFEQYFGPGTRLTVT.